This T cell receptor (beta chain) was recorded in a study of T cell repertoires in cytomegalovirus infection. Looking at the study overall: Both a matching HLA type and CMV infection were indicated by public TCR beta signatures.

This clonotype was seen repeatedly, ten times or more. Antigen specificity is unknown. TCRdb re-analysed the reads in MiXCR, keeping a single row per CDR3 protein. Of a few hundred thousand distinct CDR3 sequences in the sample, 9.5% were seen once. Notes on the study in general: Cumulative frequency (of public TCR beta family members) identified carriers of CMV plus the relevant HLA. CMV-specific TCR beta clonotypes restricted by HLA-C dominated the ex vivo response.

The clonotype originates from a human donor in good health (CMV status not recorded). Some clones in this sample may be carry-over from other donors' samples. The sample was PBMCs.

CDR3 region: CASSLSHRSSGNTIYF. In DNA, the CDR3 is TGTGCCAGCAGCTTATCCCACAGGTCCTCTGGAAACACCATATATTTT. The chain joins TRBV7-8 to TRBJ1-3; TRBD1 is a possible D gene (5 bases). Germline-derived CDR1 and CDR2 are SGHVS and FQNEAQ. Trimming left V 2 bases short and J 0 bases short, with 11 bases between. This CDR3 has 16 residues.